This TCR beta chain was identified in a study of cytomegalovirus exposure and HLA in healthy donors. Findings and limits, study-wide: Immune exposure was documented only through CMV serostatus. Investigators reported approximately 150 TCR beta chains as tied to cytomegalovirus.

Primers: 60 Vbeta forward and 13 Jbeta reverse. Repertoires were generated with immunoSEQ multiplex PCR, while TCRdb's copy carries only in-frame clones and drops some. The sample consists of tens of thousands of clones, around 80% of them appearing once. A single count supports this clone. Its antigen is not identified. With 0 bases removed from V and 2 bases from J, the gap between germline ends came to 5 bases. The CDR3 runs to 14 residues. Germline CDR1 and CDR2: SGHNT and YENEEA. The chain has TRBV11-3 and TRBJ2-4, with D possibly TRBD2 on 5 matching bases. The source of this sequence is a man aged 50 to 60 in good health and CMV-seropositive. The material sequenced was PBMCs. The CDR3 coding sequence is TGTGCCAGCAGCTTAGACGGGACCAAAAACATTCAGTACTTC. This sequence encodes CASSLDGTKNIQYF.